Below, one T cell receptor beta chain is given with its context. This clonotype was recorded at least ten times. This clone's antigen is unknown. No per-base quality is available; no much larger clone lies one base away. This record comes from a study of identical twins listed by TCRdb under 2016. Looking at the study overall: TCR alpha and beta repertoires from monozygotic twins, unrelated adults of various ages and cord blood were deep-sequenced to test whether fetal clonotypes persist. To rule out contamination, replicate twin experiments were performed at different times with different library preparation protocols.

The library was generated by 5' RACE. TCRdb lists the instrument as Illumina HiSeq 2000. Template switching added a universal primer binding site, and the final cDNA carried a unique molecular identifier that allowed TCR cDNA molecules to be counted accurately. Specific primers in the conserved constant-segment region were used to synthesize first-strand cDNA for the TCR alpha and beta chains. To control for contamination, every cDNA library was double barcoded, receiving both a SMART-Mk sample barcode and Illumina barcodes. TruSeq adapter sequences, together with Illumina sample barcodes, were added in two successive PCR steps. Sequencing of the TCR alpha and beta cDNA libraries was done on the Illumina HiSeq platform using custom primers. Per the authors' processing: Unique molecular identifiers were extracted from raw reads with MiGEC, and CDR3 positions were determined with MiXCR. For each individual, recombination models were inferred using an EM algorithm with the repgenHMM and IGoR tools. Shared clonotype analysis was performed with the tcR package in R, normalizing sharing by the product of cloneset sizes. Out-of-frame nonproductive sequences were analyzed to study raw recombination free of thymic and clonal selection effects. TCRdb redid the processing of the public reads, applying fastp at Q25 and MiXCR, and retained in-frame beta chains. Rows with one shared CDR3 protein collapse into an entry with the most common genes and DNA. TCRdb's processing, not the authors', yielded these V and J calls. This sample holds approximately 470,000 distinct CDR3 sequences; approximately 15% were observed only once. Jointly, the top ten make up roughly 0.56% of the sample.

The study at large found these results: Conclusions relied on cross-sectional statistical analysis, since the same donors could not be followed over many years. In monozygotic twins, recombination models systematically underestimated out-of-frame TCR alpha sharing, but the models matched the sharing seen between unrelated individuals. Zero-insertion analyses could be partly confounded by invariant T cells such as MAIT and iNKT, although diverse VJ usage argued against such confounding for most clonotypes. Out-of-frame TCR alpha sequences shared between twins showed an excess of low generation-probability sequences compared with coincidental sharing between unrelated individuals. Excess twin sharing in beta out-of-frame sequences was weaker because fewer shared sequences lowered the signal-to-noise ratio. Abundant cord blood beta clonotypes carried fewer insertions; young adult naive repertoires showed a weaker similar trend, while memory repertoires showed none.

Only healthy Caucasian donors were included. The twin cohort comprised three pairs of female monozygotic twins, all aged about 18 to 30 years. Positive isolation kits from Invitrogen were used to isolate the CD4+ and CD8+ T cell populations. Compared with germline, V lacks 7 bases and J lacks 2 bases; bases without a gene match: 8. The cysteine opens and the phenylalanine closes a CDR3 of 15 amino acids. Of all the DNA, just the CDR3 is kept, 45 bases in frame from base 1. This sample also belongs to another study, concerning yellow fever vaccine responses in identical twins. Reported in the second study: The authors reported that the T cell response to vaccination in identical twins appeared partly convergent and partly personalized. In identical twins, the study followed T cell clones that responded to the vaccine with precision.

The sample comprised CD4+ T cells sorted from blood. The rearranged chain carries TRBV12-3 or TRBV12-4 and TRBJ2-1; TRBD2 aligns with 7 central bases. The source is a woman aged 18-29 years in good health. CDR3 protein: CASTEGRGTYNEQFF. The sequenced DNA is TGTGCCAGCACGGAGGGGAGGGGCACCTACAATGAGCAGTTCTTC.